Sequencing of this T cell receptor (beta chain) was carried out in a study of shared clonotypes between healthy human individuals. Overall study context: Each donor's CD4 naive and CD4 memory cells filled three plates apiece, CD8 naive two, and CD8 memory one.

The CDR3 is 11 amino acids. V was shortened by 5 bases and J by 7 bases, with 9 bases between the two germline ends. In germline, CDR1 is SQVTM, CDR2 ANQGSEA. Using immunoSEQ multiplex PCR, the repertoire was profiled, and TCRdb retains in-frame clones only, with some absent. Among hundreds of thousands of clones listed, 55% to 75% were seen once. This clonotype was sampled from a woman younger than 45 in good health. Sample: memory CD4+ T cells sorted from blood. Specified subset: CD45RA-negative fraction. J is TRBJ2-1 and V is TRBV29-1; a weak D match, TRBD2 (6 bases). The CDR3 DNA follows: TGCAGCGTTCGGGCGGGAAATGAGCAGTTCTTC. Its translation is CSVRAGNEQFF.